This T cell receptor beta chain was obtained from a study of T cell changes during pregnancy in multiple sclerosis. CDR3 length: 14 residues. Germline CDR1 reads MNHNY; CDR2 reads SVGAGI (reference sequence). J gave up 7 bases and V 2 bases, and 1 base lay outside the gene matches. The table came from immunoSEQ multiplex PCR; TCRdb's copy has only in-frame clones and leaves some out. The sample has roughly 100,000 clones, under 95% seen once. The rearrangement joins TRBV6-6 to TRBJ1-4; the match to TRBD1 covers 10 bases. Sequences were derived from peripheral blood, sampled before pregnancy. This sequence originates from a female donor with multiple sclerosis, enrolled in a pregnancy study. CDR3 bases: TGTGCCAGCAGTTACAGGACAGGGGGTGAAAAACTGTTTTTT. Its translation is CASSYRTGGEKLFF.